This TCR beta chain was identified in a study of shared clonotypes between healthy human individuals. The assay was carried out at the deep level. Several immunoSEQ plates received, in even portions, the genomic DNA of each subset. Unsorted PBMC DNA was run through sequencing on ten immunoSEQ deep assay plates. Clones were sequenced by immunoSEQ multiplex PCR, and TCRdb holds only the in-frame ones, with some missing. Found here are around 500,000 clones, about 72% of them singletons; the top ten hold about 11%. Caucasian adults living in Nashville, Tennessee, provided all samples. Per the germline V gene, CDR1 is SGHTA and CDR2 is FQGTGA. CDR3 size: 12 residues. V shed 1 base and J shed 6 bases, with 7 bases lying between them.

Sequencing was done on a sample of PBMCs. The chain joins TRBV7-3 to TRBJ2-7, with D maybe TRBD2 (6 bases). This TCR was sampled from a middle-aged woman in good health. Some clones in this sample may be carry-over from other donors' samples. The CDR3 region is CASSLMGGEQYF. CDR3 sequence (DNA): TGTGCCAGCAGCTTAATGGGGGGCGAGCAGTACTTC.